These T cell receptor beta chains were read from a single sample in a study of OX40 agonist ivuxolimab in advanced cancers. Assay: immunoSEQ multiplex PCR; the TCRdb copy retains only in-frame clones and omits some. The data show approximately 70,000 clones, around 91% seen once. The sample in question was CD4+ or CD8+ T cells sorted from blood, obtained in a trial of the OX40 agonist ivuxolimab. The receptor source for this set is an adult with an advanced solid tumor such as melanoma, head and neck, liver or kidney cancer. CDR3s include the opening cysteine and the closing phenylalanine or tryptophan. The D gene is left open where the match is weak.

v_gene	j_gene	d_gene	CDR3aa
TRBV9	TRBJ1-5	.	CASGLHQPQHF
TRBV5-4	TRBJ2-7	.	CASSEGGGREQYF
TRBV9	TRBJ1-2	.	CASSVLDTGMPNYGYTF
TRBV18	TRBJ1-2	.	CASSPYDYGYTF
TRBV2	TRBJ1-5	.	CASSGRARGNQPQHF
TRBV6-7	TRBJ1-6	.	CASSYWDFGNSPLHF
TRBV19	TRBJ1-1	TRBD1	CASSADRGYTEAFF
TRBV4-2	TRBJ1-5	.	CASSDHSHSNQPQHF
TRBV28	TRBJ1-4	.	CASRERGAANEKLFF
TRBV28	TRBJ2-1	.	CASSLLNPSYNEQFF
TRBV5-1	TRBJ2-3	TRBD2	CASSLEWRGGIDTQYF